The 17 T cell receptor beta chains below all came from one sample that was sequenced in a study of cytomegalovirus exposure and HLA in healthy donors. Amplification used 60 Vbeta primers and 13 Jbeta primers. TCRdb's copy holds only in-frame clones and misses some; the assay was immunoSEQ multiplex PCR. The sample includes roughly 150,000 clones, around 84% seen only once; the top ten take about 2.7%. The sample taken for sequencing was PBMCs. Receptors originate from a man aged 25-45 years in good health and CMV-seropositive.

This rearrangement joins TRBV19 to TRBJ2-1; D is perhaps TRBD1 (5 bases). The CDR3 covers 15 residues. Trimming shortened V by 6 bases and J by 4 bases, and 16 bases separated the two germline ends. Per germline, CDR1 LNHDA and CDR2 SQIVND (reference sequence). CDR3 residues: CASRSADGHYNEQFF. The CDR3 coding sequence is TGTGCCAGTAGATCCGCGGACGGACATTACAATGAGCAGTTCTTC.

V usage is TRBV6-6 and J usage is TRBJ2-2, with D perhaps matching TRBD2 (6 bases). Germline V lookup: CDR1 MNHNY, CDR2 SVGAGI (reference sequence). Trimming shortened V by 7 bases and J by 6 bases, and 18 bases separated the two germline ends. The CDR3 is made up of 15 amino acids. Here the CDR3 DNA reads TGTGCCAGCAATACGCACGGGAGAGAATCCGGGGAGCTGTTTTTT. Translated, it gives CASNTHGRESGELFF.

The chain has TRBV7-3 and TRBJ1-1; D may be TRBD1 (6 bases). With 6 bases removed from V and 2 bases from J, the gap between germline ends came to 10 bases. Germline V lookup: CDR1 SGHTA, CDR2 FQGTGA. The CDR3 has 13 residues. CDR3 nucleotide sequence: TGTGCCAGCAGAAGCAGGGGAAACACTGAAGCTTTCTTT. Translated: CASRSRGNTEAFF.

This clone was detected once. The gene calls are TRBV6-5 and TRBJ2-7; 13 bases line up with TRBD2. After removal of 4 bases from V and 2 bases from J, the junction contained 2 bases not matched to a gene. The CDR3 contains 15 residues. The germline CDR1 and CDR2 sequences are MNHEY and SVGAGI. CDR3 coding DNA: TGTGCCAGCAGTTCGACTAGCGGGGGGACCTACGAGCAGTACTTC. Protein sequence: CASSSTSGGTYEQYF.

This clone was detected only once. V is TRBV5-1 and J is TRBJ2-7; TRBD1 matches 7 bases. Trimming took 3 bases from V and 6 from J; bases not matched to a gene: 6. CDR1 and CDR2 (germline): SGHRS, YFSETQ. The CDR3 runs to 13 residues. The CDR3 DNA is TGCGCCAGCAGCTCGACAGGGTCTACCGAGCAGTACGTC. Translating gives CASSSTGSTEQYV.

The V and J genes are TRBV10-1 and TRBJ2-5; D is uncertain. Germline CDR1 WNHNN, CDR2 SYGVQD (reference sequence). The V and J ends lost 0 bases and 3 bases respectively, with 5 bases between them. The CDR3 extends over 13 amino acids. CDR3 coding DNA: TGCGCCAGCAGTGAGTCTGAGGAAGAGACCCAGTACTTC. Its protein product is CASSESEEETQYF.

The CDR3 DNA follows: TGTGCCAGCAATGGCGGGAGGAACACCGGGGAGCTGTTTTTT. This codes for CASNGGRNTGELFF. The chain carries TRBV7-3 and TRBJ2-2; TRBD2 matches 7 bases. The CDR3 is 14 amino acids. From germline, CDR1 is SGHTA and CDR2 FQGTGA. With 7 bases clipped from V and 1 base from J, the junction kept 3 bases outside the gene matches.

This clone has a handful of counts. The V gene is TRBV7-2, the J gene TRBJ1-4, with a possible D match to TRBD1 (5 bases). The CDR3 has 14 residues. Germline V gene lookup returns CDR1 SGHTA and CDR2 FQGNSA. With 0 bases removed from V and 8 bases from J, the gap between germline ends came to 10 bases. The CDR3 nucleotides read TGTGCCAGCAGCTTAGCGGGTCGGGGGGAAAAACTGTTTTTT. As protein: CASSLAGRGEKLFF.

This clone occurred once. The chain joins TRBV21-1 to TRBJ2-3; no check of the table's D call, TRBD2, against the DNA was made. TRBV21-1 is noted as a pseudogene. There are 21 residues in the CDR3. The CDR3 reads CASSKLSGTSGTKVSTDTQYF. The CDR3 DNA follows: TGTGCCAGCAGCAAATTGTCCGGGACTAGCGGGACTAAGGTAAGCACAGATACGCAGTATTTT.

The chain joins TRBV10-3 to TRBJ1-2; possibly TRBD1 for D (6 bases). Trimming left V 3 bases short and J 7 bases short, with 12 bases between. Germline V gene sequence: CDR1 ENHRY, CDR2 SYGVKD. This CDR3 contains 13 residues. The DNA for the CDR3 is TGTGCCATCAGTGACGCAGGGGAGGGTGGCTACACCTTC. Its translation: CAISDAGEGGYTF.

J is TRBJ1-5 and V is TRBV6-1, with TRBD1 matching 9 bases. Germline lookup yields CDR1 MNHNS and CDR2 SASEGT. The V and J ends lost 6 bases and 6 bases, in that order; junction bases with no gene match: 3. This CDR3 spans 13 amino acids. The CDR3 reads CASRPTGGQPQHF. CDR3 sequence (DNA): TGTGCCAGCAGACCGACAGGGGGTCAGCCCCAGCATTTT.

This clone was found once. The V gene is TRBV4-3, the J gene TRBJ2-1; a possible D gene is TRBD1 (5 bases). The V end lost 0 bases, the J end lost 0 bases, and 9 bases lay between the germline ends. This CDR3 spans 16 amino acids. The germline gives CDR1 LGHNA, CDR2 YSLEER. CDR3 residues: CASSQEHRSSYNEQFF. In DNA form, the CDR3 reads TGCGCCAGCAGCCAAGAACACAGGAGCTCCTACAATGAGCAGTTCTTC.

The rearrangement joins TRBV4-3 to TRBJ1-2, with 9 bases identical to TRBD1. The CDR3 extends over 14 amino acids. With V trimmed by 1 base and J by 8 bases, 5 bases remained unmatched. The germline CDR1 and CDR2 sequences are LGHNA and YSLEER. CDR3 region: CASSQAWTGDGYTF. For the CDR3, the DNA is TGCGCCAGCAGCCAAGCCTGGACAGGGGACGGCTACACCTTC.

This chain connects TRBV5-1 to TRBJ1-1; D possibly corresponds to TRBD1 (5 bases). V lost 6 bases and J 1 base, leaving 13 bases between the germline ends. Germline CDR1 and CDR2: SGHRS and YFSETQ. The length of the CDR3 is 14 residues. In nucleotides, the CDR3 is TGCGCCAGCACCCAGGGACTAGGGAACACTGAAGCTTTCTTT. Its translation: CASTQGLGNTEAFF.

This clone was found a few times. The chain links TRBV4-1 to TRBJ2-1; 11 nucleotides match TRBD2. Germline CDR1 MGHRA, CDR2 YSYEKL. V dropped 1 base and J dropped 9; count of bases not matched to a gene: 5. The CDR3 loop spans 15 amino acids. The CDR3 DNA reads as TGCGCCAGCAGCCAAGTCACTAGCGGGAGAGGTGAGCAGTTCTTC. Its translation: CASSQVTSGRGEQFF.

The chain combines TRBV10-1 with TRBJ2-3, with D maybe TRBD2 (6 bases). The length of the CDR3 is 15 residues. V dropped 3 bases and J dropped 4 bases, with 14 bases sitting between them. From germline, CDR1 is WNHNN and CDR2 SYGVQD (reference sequence). This CDR3 is CASSESRGRPDTQYF. For the CDR3, the DNA is TGCGCCAGCAGTGAAAGTCGGGGGAGGCCAGATACGCAGTATTTT.

The CDR3 region is CASMTGPYGYTF. CDR3 nucleotides: TGTGCCAGCATGACAGGTCCCTATGGCTACACCTTC. The rearrangement joins TRBV2 to TRBJ1-2, with D tentatively TRBD1 (6 bases). The CDR3 sequence is 12 residues long. The V end was cut by 7 bases, the J end by 4 bases, with 10 bases between. Germline CDR1 SNHLY, CDR2 FYNNEI.